The clone carrying this T cell receptor (beta chain) came up many times. Its antigen is still unknown. The protocol was immunoSEQ multiplex PCR, while the TCRdb copy is restricted to in-frame clones and leaves out a portion. The table lists under 30,000 clones, with no singletons. This sample is drawn from a study of T cells after posttransplantation cyclophosphamide. Points from the study as a whole: Tissue-infiltrating T cells from skin or gut overlapped little with blood T cells. After PTCy, TRB diversity resembled that of CNI/methotrexate controls.

V dropped 1 base and J dropped 5; count of bases not matched to a gene: 7. CDR3 length equals 17 residues. Germline V gives CDR1 SGHTA, CDR2 FQGTGA. The chain uses TRBV7-3 and TRBJ2-1; 11 nucleotides agree with TRBD2. Specimen: PBMCs. The TCR originated in a woman aged 55-70 years in good health, CMV-negative, and a related stem cell transplant donor. The CDR3 loop is CASSLMSPSGGHNEQFF. CDR3 DNA sequence: TGTGCCAGCAGCTTAATGTCCCCTAGCGGGGGGCACAATGAGCAGTTCTTC.